This T cell receptor (beta chain) derives from a study of blood T cells in healthy people across ages. This clonotype was picked up one time. For the second PCR, which ran for roughly 6 to 12 cycles, a sample-barcoded 5' primer and a J-beta primer mix were used. TCRdb fed the 5' RACE reads into MiXCR, producing one record per CDR3 protein. The table includes fewer than 2,000,000 distinct CDR3 sequences, roughly two fifths detected once. The CDR3 is 13 amino acids. V gave up 5 bases and J gave up 0 bases, with 7 bases separating them. The germline CDR1 and CDR2 sequences are SGHVS and FNYEAQ. The chain joins TRBV7-6 to TRBJ1-1; D is undetermined. This clonotype was sampled from a human donor in good health. The sequencing input was blood. CDR3 residues: CASSVRLNTEAFF. CDR3 in DNA: TGTGCCAGCAGCGTTAGACTGAACACTGAAGCTTTCTTT.